This T cell receptor (beta chain) was observed in a study of T-cell memory formation after mild COVID-19 (dated by TCRdb to the early 2020s). Broadly, across the study: TCR sequence clusters from the two donors were found to be largely donor specific. In a couple of donors, T-cell clones that expanded and contracted after mild COVID-19 were tracked by sequencing TCRalpha and TCRbeta repertoires over time. The cohort was made up of two young adult volunteers, one female and one male, who were previously healthy.

Ficoll-Paque density gradient centrifugation was used to isolate PBMCs. Comments on this clonotype: Its antigen is currently not known. Base qualities are not provided; no much larger clone lies one nucleotide away.

Results and caveats for the whole study, not just this receptor: Only two mild cases were covered in the study, and larger cohorts including severe cases with pre-infection samples were considered necessary. Clones contracting from day 15 to 85 had balanced CD4/CD8 phenotypes, while a second wave expanding from day 15 to 37 was biased towards CD4+. Some responding clones were detected in pre-infection memory, which suggested that pre-existing cross-reactive memory T cells had joined the SARS-CoV-2 response. SARS-CoV-2 specificity of the second-wave clones peaking on day 37 was not confirmed. Contracting CD4+ clones were located mainly in the CM and EM memory subsets, whereas CD8+ clones were found to be enriched in EMRA.

The instrument was an Illumina NovaSeq 6000. TCRalpha and TCRbeta cDNA libraries were built by 5'RACE with constant-segment primers, adding sample barcodes and unique molecular identifiers. RNA was extracted from every sample with Trizol reagent. Library amplification was performed in two PCR steps, and a second sample barcode and Illumina TruSeq adapters were introduced in the second step. The libraries were sequenced on an Illumina NovaSeq using 2 x 150 bp paired-end reads. The original pipeline was this. With migec v1.2.7, reads were demultiplexed and then collapsed into UMI-guided consensus sequences. Using mixcr v2.1.11, UMI consensuses were aligned to TRA and TRB V and J templates and then assembled into clonotypes. A clonotype was counted as expanded or contracted only when both edgeR and NoisET called the clonotype significant, with the noise models trained on biological replicates. For edgeR calls, the cutoffs were a false discovery rate-adjusted p below 0.01 and a log2 fold-change threshold of 1. PCA with hierarchical clustering of max-normalized trajectories of the 1000 most abundant clonotypes was used as exploratory dynamics analysis. The CD4 or CD8 phenotype of responding clones was assigned using the separately sequenced CD4+ and CD8+ repertoires. TCRdb passed the public sequencing reads through fastp at Q25 and MiXCR, retaining productive beta sequences. Merged by CDR3 protein, the rows form single entries marked with the most common genes and DNA. It is TCRdb's table, rather than the study itself, that gives the V and J calls and clone size. For this sample the table gives fewer than 300,000 distinct CDR3 sequences, of which about a sixth were detected only once. The ten largest clones add up to under 30% of the sample.

The CDR3 goes from the cysteine to the phenylalanine over 14 residues. Only the CDR3 portion is preserved as DNA: 42 bases, with reading frame beginning at the first base. CDR1 SGHRS and CDR2 YFSETQ were looked up in the germline V gene. At the junction V is shortened by 0 bases and J by 3 bases, with 8 bases in between. The rearrangement joined TRBV5-1 to TRBJ2-3; the D gene lacks a confident call. This sequence was found in a man aged 18-30 years who had mild COVID-19 (a few samples of this study predate the infection). The sample titles of this study are shuffled in the database, so cell type and time point are left out; the donor was told from shared clones. Sequenced input: PBMCs or a T cell subset sorted from them (not recorded which). The encoded CDR3 is CASSLDPWTDTQYF. The nucleotides read TGCGCCAGCAGCTTGGATCCGTGGACAGATACGCAGTATTTT.